The clone carrying this TCR beta chain was picked up many times. This entry is derived from a study of T cells of healthy individuals. TCRdb analysed the 5' RACE reads with MiXCR anew, one entry per CDR3 protein. The table includes tens of thousands of distinct CDR3 sequences, about 4.5% detected once. The sequence derives from a human donor in good health.

CDR3 bases: TGTGCCAGCAGCAGCTCGGCAATACACACTGAAGCTTTCTTT. Translation gives CASSSSAIHTEAFF. This chain connects TRBV25-1 to TRBJ1-1; D remains unclear. V dropped 6 bases and J dropped 3 bases, with 14 bases sitting between them. CDR1 MGHDK and CDR2 SYGVNS come from the germline V gene. The CDR3 sequence is 14 residues long.